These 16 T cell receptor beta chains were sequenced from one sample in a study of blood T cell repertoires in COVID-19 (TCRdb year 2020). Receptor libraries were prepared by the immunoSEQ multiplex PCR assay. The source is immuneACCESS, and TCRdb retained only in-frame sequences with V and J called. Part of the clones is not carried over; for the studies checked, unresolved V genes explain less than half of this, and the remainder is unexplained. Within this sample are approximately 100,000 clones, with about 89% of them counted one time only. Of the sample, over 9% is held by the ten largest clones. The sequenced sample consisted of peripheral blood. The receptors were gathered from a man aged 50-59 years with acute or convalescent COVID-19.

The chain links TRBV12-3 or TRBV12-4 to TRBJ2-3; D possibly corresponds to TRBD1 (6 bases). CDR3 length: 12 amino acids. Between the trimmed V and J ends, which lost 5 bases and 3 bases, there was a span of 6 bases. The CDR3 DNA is TGTGCCAGCAGTACAGGGACAGATACGCAGTATTTT. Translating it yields CASSTGTDTQYF.

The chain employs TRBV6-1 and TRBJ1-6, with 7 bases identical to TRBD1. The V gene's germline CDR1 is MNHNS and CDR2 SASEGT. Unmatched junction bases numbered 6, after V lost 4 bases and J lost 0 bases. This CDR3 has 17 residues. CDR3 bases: TGTGCCAGCAGTGCGGGACAGAGGAGCTCCTATAATTCACCCCTCCACTTT. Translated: CASSAGQRSSYNSPLHF.

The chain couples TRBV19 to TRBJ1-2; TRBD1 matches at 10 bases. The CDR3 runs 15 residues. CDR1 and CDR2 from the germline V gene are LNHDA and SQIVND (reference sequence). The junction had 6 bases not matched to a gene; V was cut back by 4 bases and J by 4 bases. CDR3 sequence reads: CASSTQTGGSYGYTF. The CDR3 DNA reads TGTGCCAGTAGTACCCAGACAGGGGGCTCCTATGGCTACACCTTC.

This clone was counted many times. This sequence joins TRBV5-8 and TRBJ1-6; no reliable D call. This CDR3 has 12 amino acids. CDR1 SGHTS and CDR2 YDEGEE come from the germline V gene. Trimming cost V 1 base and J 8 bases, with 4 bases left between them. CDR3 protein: CASSLSDSPLHF. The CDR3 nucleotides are TGTGCCAGCAGCTTGTCGGATTCACCCCTCCACTTT.

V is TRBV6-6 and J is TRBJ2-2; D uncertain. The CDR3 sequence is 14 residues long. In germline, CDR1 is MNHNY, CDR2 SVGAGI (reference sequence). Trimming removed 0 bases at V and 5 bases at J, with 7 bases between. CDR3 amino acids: CASSYSVQTGELFF. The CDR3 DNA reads TGTGCCAGCAGTTACTCGGTACAGACCGGGGAGCTGTTTTTT.

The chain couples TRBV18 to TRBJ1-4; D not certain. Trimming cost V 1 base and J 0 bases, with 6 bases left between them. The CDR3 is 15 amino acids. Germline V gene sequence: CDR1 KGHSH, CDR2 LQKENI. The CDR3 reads CASSPQGATNEKLFF. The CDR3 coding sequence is TGTGCCAGCTCACCACAGGGAGCAACTAATGAAAAACTGTTTTTT.

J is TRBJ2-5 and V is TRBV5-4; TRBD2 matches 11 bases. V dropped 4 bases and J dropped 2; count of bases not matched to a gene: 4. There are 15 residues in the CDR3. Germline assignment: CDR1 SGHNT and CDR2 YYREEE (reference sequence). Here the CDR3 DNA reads TGTGCCAGCAGCGGAGGGACTAGCGGTCAAGAGACCCAGTACTTC. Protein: CASSGGTSGQETQYF.

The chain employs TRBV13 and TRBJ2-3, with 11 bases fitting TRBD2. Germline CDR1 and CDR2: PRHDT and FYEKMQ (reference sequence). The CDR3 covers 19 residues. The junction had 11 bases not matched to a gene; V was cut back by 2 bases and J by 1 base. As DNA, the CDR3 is TGTGCCAGCAGCTTAAACTACGCTAGCGGGAGGCTAGGCACAGATACGCAGTATTTT. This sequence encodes CASSLNYASGRLGTDTQYF.

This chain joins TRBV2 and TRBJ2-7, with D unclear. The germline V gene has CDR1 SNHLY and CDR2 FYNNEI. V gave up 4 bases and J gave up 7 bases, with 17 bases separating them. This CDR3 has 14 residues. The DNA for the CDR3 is TGTGCCAGCAGTGGGATTGCTATCCCCGGGGAGCAGTACTTC. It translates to CASSGIAIPGEQYF.

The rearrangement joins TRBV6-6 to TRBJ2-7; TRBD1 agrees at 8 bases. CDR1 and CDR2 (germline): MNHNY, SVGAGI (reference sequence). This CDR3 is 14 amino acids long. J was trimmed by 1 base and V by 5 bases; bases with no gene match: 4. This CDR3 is CASSAQGASYEQYF. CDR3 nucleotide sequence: TGTGCCAGCAGTGCGCAGGGGGCTTCCTACGAGCAGTACTTC.

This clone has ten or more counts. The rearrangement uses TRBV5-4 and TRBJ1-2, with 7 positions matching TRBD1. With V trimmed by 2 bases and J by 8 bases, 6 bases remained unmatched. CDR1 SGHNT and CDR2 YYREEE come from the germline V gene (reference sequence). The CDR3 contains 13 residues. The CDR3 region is CASSFDREVGYTF. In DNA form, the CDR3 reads TGTGCCAGCAGCTTCGACAGGGAGGTGGGCTACACCTTC. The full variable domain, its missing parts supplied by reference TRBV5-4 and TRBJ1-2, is ETGVTQSPTHLIKTRGQQVTLRCSSQSGHNTVSWYQQALGQGPQFIFQYYREEENGRGNFPPRFSGLQFPNYSSELNVNALELDDSALYLCASSFDREVGYTFGSGTRLTVV.

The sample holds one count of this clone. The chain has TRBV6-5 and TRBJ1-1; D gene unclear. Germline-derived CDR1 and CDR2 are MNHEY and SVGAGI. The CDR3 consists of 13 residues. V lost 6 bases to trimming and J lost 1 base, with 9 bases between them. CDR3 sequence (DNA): TGTGCCAGCAGGTGGGGAGCGAACACTGAAGCTTTCTTT. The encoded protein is CASRWGANTEAFF.

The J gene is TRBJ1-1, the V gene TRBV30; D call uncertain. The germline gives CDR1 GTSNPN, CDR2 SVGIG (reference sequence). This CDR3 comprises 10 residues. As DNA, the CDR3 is TGTGCGCTGGGCGTAAGTGAAGCTTTCTTT. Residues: CALGVSEAFF.

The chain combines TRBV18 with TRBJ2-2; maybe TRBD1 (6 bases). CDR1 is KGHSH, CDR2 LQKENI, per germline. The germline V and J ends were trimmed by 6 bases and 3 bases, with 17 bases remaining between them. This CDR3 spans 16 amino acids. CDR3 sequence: CASSKAHRVDTGELFF. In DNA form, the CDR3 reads TGTGCCAGCTCCAAAGCACACAGGGTGGACACCGGGGAGCTGTTTTTT.

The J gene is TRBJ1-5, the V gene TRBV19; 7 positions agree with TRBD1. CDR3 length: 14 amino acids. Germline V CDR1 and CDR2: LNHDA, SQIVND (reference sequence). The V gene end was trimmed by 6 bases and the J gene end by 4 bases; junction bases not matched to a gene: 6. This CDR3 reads CASSRQGGNQPQHF. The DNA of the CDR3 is TGTGCCAGTAGCCGACAGGGCGGGAATCAGCCCCAGCATTTT.

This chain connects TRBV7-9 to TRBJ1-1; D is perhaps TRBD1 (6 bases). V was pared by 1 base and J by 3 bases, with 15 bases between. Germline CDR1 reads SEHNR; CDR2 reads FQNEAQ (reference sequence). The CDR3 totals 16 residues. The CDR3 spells CASSLDQGQIHTEAFF. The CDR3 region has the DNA TGTGCCAGCAGCTTAGACCAAGGACAGATTCACACTGAAGCTTTCTTT.